The 20 T cell receptor beta chains reported below all come from one sample, sequenced in a study of read filtering for tumor transcriptome and immune sequencing. This library used approximately 370 ng RNA and molecular barcoded adaptors spanning alpha/delta and beta/gamma chains. One entry per CDR3 protein, called by TCRdb with MiXCR from the reads. The data contain roughly 25,000 distinct CDR3 sequences, about 15% of them singletons. The specimen was a population of CD138-negative cells sorted from bone marrow. Receptor source: a donor at least 40 years old with multiple myeloma.

This clonotype was counted at least ten times. This chain connects TRBV14 to TRBJ1-4, with D possibly matching TRBD1 (5 bases). Trimming left V 1 base short and J 8 bases short, with 11 bases between. The germline V gene has CDR1 SGHDN and CDR2 FVKESK. The CDR3 length is 14 residues. CDR3 loop: CASSQVRGYEKLFF. In DNA, the CDR3 is TGTGCCAGCAGCCAAGTTCGGGGGTACGAAAAACTGTTTTTT.

This clonotype has a count of ten or more. This chain connects TRBV28 to TRBJ2-6; D is ambiguous. V was pared by 6 bases and J by 4 bases, with 7 bases between. The length of the CDR3 is 13 residues. Germline CDR1 is MDHEN and CDR2 is SYDVKM. The DNA of the CDR3 is TGTGCCAGCAGCATATCAGGGGCCAACGTCCTGACTTTC. As protein: CASSISGANVLTF. The whole variable domain, remainder taken from reference TRBV28 and TRBJ2-6, is DVKVTQSSRYLVKRTGEKVFLECVQDMDHENMFWYRQDPGLGLRLIYFSYDVKMKEKGDIPEGYSVSREKKERFSLILESASTNQTSMYLCASSISGANVLTFGAGSRLTVL.

In its sample, this clonotype was seen a few times. With a far larger clone one base away, a read error is the likely cause. This chain uses TRBV10-3 with TRBJ2-1; the D gene is possibly TRBD2 (5 bases). The V gene's germline CDR1 is ENHRY and CDR2 SYGVKD. The V and J ends lost 6 bases and 14 bases respectively, with 17 bases between them. This CDR3 contains 12 residues. Here the CDR3 DNA reads TGTGCCATCAGCGAAGGACTTGGCTACGAGTTCTTC. Encoded protein: CAISEGLGYEFF.

Regarding this clonotype: Being one base from a much bigger clone, this may be a read error. As the CDR3 is not closed by the conserved phenylalanine or tryptophan, this likely results from a read error. The rearrangement uses TRBV20-1 and TRBJ2-2; possibly TRBD2 for D (5 bases). This CDR3 region has 14 residues. The germline V gene encodes CDR1 DFQATT and CDR2 SNEGSKA (reference sequence). Trimming cost V 6 bases and J 3 bases, with 14 bases left between them. The CDR3 region has the DNA TGCAGTGCCCCGAAGGACTTTCACACCGGGGAGCTGTTTCTT. Amino acid sequence: CSAPKDFHTGELFL.

This clonotype occurred a few times. One base separates it from a far larger clone, so it is likely a read error. This chain connects TRBV5-4 to TRBJ2-7; D is unclear. Trimming removed 2 bases at V and 9 bases at J, with 15 bases between. CDR1 and CDR2 from the germline V gene are SGHNT and YYREEE (reference sequence). The CDR3 contains 13 residues. The CDR3 here is CASSLANPWGQYF. CDR3 DNA sequence: TGTGCCAGCAGCTTAGCAAACCCGTGGGGGCAGTACTTC. Drawing the rest from reference TRBV5-4 and TRBJ2-7, the complete variable domain is ETGVTQSPTHLIKTRGQQVTLRCSSQSGHNTVSWYQQALGQGPQFIFQYYREEENGRGNFPPRFSGLQFPNYSSELNVNALELDDSALYLCASSLANPWGQYFGPGTRLTVT.

There are many counts of this clonotype. The CDR3 region is CASSRGRSSYNEQFF. CDR3 bases: TGTGCCAGCAGTCGGGGGCGGAGCTCCTACAATGAGCAGTTCTTC. The rearrangement uses TRBV6-8 and TRBJ2-1; D might be TRBD1 or TRBD2, each matching 6 bases. V was pared by 5 bases and J by 0 bases, with 11 bases between. Germline V gene data show CDR1 as MNHGY and CDR2 as SAAAGT. This CDR3 has 15 amino acids.

This clonotype has a count of ten or more. The chain couples TRBV7-6 to TRBJ2-2; 14 positions agree with TRBD2. CDR3 length: 20 amino acids. Trimming took 4 bases from V and 0 from J; bases not matched to a gene: 10. Germline-derived CDR1 and CDR2 are SGHVS and FNYEAQ. The CDR3 region is CASSSGARLAGGTNTGELFF. Written as DNA, the CDR3 is TGTGCCAGCAGCTCAGGGGCCAGACTAGCGGGAGGGACGAACACCGGGGAGCTGTTTTTT.

This clonotype has ten or more counts. The chain employs TRBV19 and TRBJ2-1; 9 bases are a match to TRBD2. CDR1 is LNHDA and CDR2 is SQIVND in the germline V gene (reference sequence). The ends lost 7 bases at V and 7 bases at J; junction bases unmatched: 14. This CDR3 has 16 residues. The CDR3 here is CASNPPGREGRNEQFF. CDR3 bases: TGTGCCAGTAACCCCCCGGGGCGGGAGGGTAGGAATGAGCAGTTCTTC. The full variable domain, rest sourced from reference TRBV19 and TRBJ2-1, is DGGITQSPKYLFRKEGQNVTLSCEQNLNHDAMYWYRQDPGQGLRLIYYSQIVNDFQKGDIAEGYSVSREKKESFPLTVTSAQKNPTAFYLCASNPPGREGRNEQFFGPGTRLTVL.

The sample holds many counts of this clonotype. CDR3 bases: TGCAGCGCAGGACAGGCTAACTATGGCTACACCTTC. Protein product: CSAGQANYGYTF. V is TRBV29-1 and J is TRBJ1-2; 7 nucleotides agree with TRBD1. J was trimmed by 0 bases and V by 7 bases; bases with no gene match: 2. The CDR3 extends over 12 amino acids. The germline V gene encodes CDR1 SQVTM and CDR2 ANQGSEA.

This clonotype was recorded at least ten times. Since the CDR3 does not end with the conserved phenylalanine or tryptophan, this likely comes from a read error. V and J are TRBV27 and TRBJ2-1; a weak D match, TRBD1 (5 bases). Per the germline V gene, CDR1 is MNHEY and CDR2 is SMNVEV (reference sequence). CDR3 size: 13 residues. Trimming took 6 bases from V and 3 from J, leaving 9 bases between them. The CDR3, as DNA: TGTGCCAGCAGGACAACAGGCTACAATGAGCAGTTCCTC. This gives the protein CASRTTGYNEQFL.

This clonotype was seen many times. The genes are TRBV20-1 and TRBJ1-2; tentative D call: TRBD1 (6 bases). Trimming shortened V by 6 bases and J by 4 bases, and 15 bases separated the two germline ends. Germline V CDR1 and CDR2: DFQATT, SNEGSKA (reference sequence). CDR3 size: 13 residues. The CDR3 region has the DNA TGCAGTGCCCCTTGGGACACAAGCTATGGCTACACCTTC. Translating it yields CSAPWDTSYGYTF.

This clonotype was detected ten times or more. The chain has TRBV7-6 and TRBJ2-3, with TRBD2 matching over 13 bases. The J segment lost 6 bases and the V segment lost 5 bases, leaving 8 bases of the junction unmatched. This CDR3 has 16 residues. Germline V gene data show CDR1 as SGHVS and CDR2 as FNYEAQ. The DNA of the CDR3 is TGTGCCAGCAGCAGCCAACTAGCGGGAGGGCCGGATACGCAGTATTTT. Translation: CASSSQLAGGPDTQYF.

This clonotype was seen only a few times. A much bigger clone sits one base away, suggesting this may be a read error. This sequence joins TRBV11-2 and TRBJ2-1; D gene ambiguous. The germline V gene encodes CDR1 SGHAT and CDR2 FQNNGV. The CDR3 runs to 15 residues. CDR3: CASSPLWATHNAQFF. The CDR3 DNA sequence: TGTGCCAGCAGCCCCCTCTGGGCTACCCACAATGCGCAGTTCTTC.

This clonotype was seen many times. In nucleotides, the CDR3 is TGTGCCAGCAGTTCCTACACAGATACGCAGTATTTT. Its translation: CASSSYTDTQYF. The genes are TRBV28 and TRBJ2-3; D unresolved. The CDR3 loop spans 12 amino acids. Germline CDR1 is MDHEN and CDR2 is SYDVKM. V was trimmed by 4 bases and J by 2 bases, leaving 4 bases between them. Using reference TRBV28 and TRBJ2-3 for the parts outside the CDR3, the full variable domain is DVKVTQSSRYLVKRTGEKVFLECVQDMDHENMFWYRQDPGLGLRLIYFSYDVKMKEKGDIPEGYSVSREKKERFSLILESASTNQTSMYLCASSSYTDTQYFGPGTRLTVL.

This clonotype appeared many times. Germline is not matched at one junction end, which may reflect a read error. The chain has TRBV29-1 and TRBJ2-5, with 12 bases matching TRBD2. Germline-derived CDR1 and CDR2 are SQVTM and ANQGSEA. The CDR3 covers 16 residues. CDR3 loop: CSVTLAGGTRHTPPAF. The CDR3 DNA is TGCAGCGTTACACTAGCGGGAGGTACCCGACACACTCCGCCAGCCTTC. The full variable domain, its missing parts supplied by reference TRBV29-1 and TRBJ2-5, is SAVISQKPSRDICQRGTSLTIQCQVDSQVTMMFWYRQQPGQSLTLIATANQGSEATYESGFVIDKFPISRPNLTFSTLTVSNMSPEDSSIYLCSVTLAGGTRHTPPAFGPGTRLLVL.

This clonotype was detected ten times or more. The chain is built from TRBV11-3 and TRBJ2-2; 8 bases line up with TRBD1. The V gene end was trimmed by 3 bases and the J gene end by 4 bases; junction bases not matched to a gene: 7. The germline V gene has CDR1 SGHNT and CDR2 YENEEA. The CDR3 has 16 residues. For the CDR3, the DNA is TGTGCCAGCAGCTTTTCGGCCGGGACAGGCACCGGGGAGCTGTTTTTT. Protein: CASSFSAGTGTGELFF.

This clonotype has a count of ten or more. J is TRBJ1-1 and V is TRBV18, with 7 bases lining up with TRBD1. The germline V gene encodes CDR1 KGHSH and CDR2 LQKENI. The V and J ends lost 1 base and 6 bases, in that order; junction bases with no gene match: 8. The CDR3 extends over 15 amino acids. CDR3 region: CASSPQSTGKPEAFF. CDR3 coding DNA: TGTGCCAGCTCACCACAGTCGACAGGGAAGCCTGAAGCTTTCTTT.

This clonotype was observed many times. The chain combines TRBV7-3 with TRBJ2-7; D perhaps matches TRBD1 (6 bases). This CDR3 comprises 15 residues. V lost 0 bases, J lost 4 bases, and 13 bases lay in between. Germline CDR1 is SGHTA and CDR2 is FQGTGA. The CDR3 protein is CASSLTGDILYEQYF. The CDR3 nucleotides read TGTGCCAGCAGCTTAACTGGGGACATCCTATACGAGCAGTACTTC.

This clonotype appeared many times. This chain uses TRBV7-2 with TRBJ1-2; 8 nucleotides agree with TRBD1. The CDR3 totals 13 residues. Trimming took 4 bases from V and 5 from J; bases not matched to a gene: 3. The V gene's germline CDR1 is SGHTA and CDR2 FQGNSA. CDR3 protein: CASSWTGKYGYTF. In nucleotides, the CDR3 is TGTGCCAGCAGCTGGACAGGGAAATATGGCTACACCTTC.

This clonotype was seen at least ten times. CDR3 nucleotide sequence: TGCAGCGCGCTGGGACTAGCGGGAGCGGTTGACACCGGGGAGCTGTTTTTT. Amino acids: CSALGLAGAVDTGELFF. The chain recombines TRBV29-1 with TRBJ2-2; TRBD2 agrees at 14 bases. Germline V gene sequence: CDR1 SQVTM, CDR2 ANQGSEA. This CDR3 is 17 amino acids long. With 7 bases clipped from V and 3 bases from J, the junction kept 10 bases outside the gene matches.